The entry below gives a single T cell receptor beta chain sequence along with its context. TCRdb re-analysed the RT-PCR reads in MiXCR, keeping a single row per CDR3 protein. The repertoire holds under 850,000 distinct CDR3 sequences, with 18% as singletons. This specimen comes from a study of response to subunit inactivated influenza vaccine. The J segment lost 5 bases and the V segment lost 5 bases, leaving 6 bases of the junction unmatched. This CDR3 is built from 15 residues. The receptor was derived from a man aged 50 to 60 who received an inactivated influenza vaccine. The sequencing used PBMCs from blood, collected around 5 days after vaccination. The chain carries TRBV12-3 or TRBV12-4 and TRBJ2-1; 10 bases align to TRBD2. This CDR3 reads CASSSSGRRNNEQFF. The CDR3 DNA sequence: TGTGCCAGCAGTAGTAGCGGGAGGAGAAACAATGAGCAGTTCTTC.